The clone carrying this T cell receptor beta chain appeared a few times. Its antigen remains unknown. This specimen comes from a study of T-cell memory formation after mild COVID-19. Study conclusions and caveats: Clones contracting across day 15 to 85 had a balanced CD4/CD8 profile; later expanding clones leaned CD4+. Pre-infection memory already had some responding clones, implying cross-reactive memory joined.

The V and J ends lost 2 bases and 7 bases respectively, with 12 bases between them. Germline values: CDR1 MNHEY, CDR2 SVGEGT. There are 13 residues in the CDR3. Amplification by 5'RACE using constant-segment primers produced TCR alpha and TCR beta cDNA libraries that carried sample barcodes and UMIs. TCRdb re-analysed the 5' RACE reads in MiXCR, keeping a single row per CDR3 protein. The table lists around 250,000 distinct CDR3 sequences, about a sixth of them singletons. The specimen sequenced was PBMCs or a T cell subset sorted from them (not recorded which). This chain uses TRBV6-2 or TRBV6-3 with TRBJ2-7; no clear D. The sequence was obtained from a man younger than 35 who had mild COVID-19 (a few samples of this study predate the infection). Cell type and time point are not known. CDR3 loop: CASSYALVGEQYV. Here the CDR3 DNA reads TGTGCCAGCAGTTACGCCCTCGTCGGGGAGCAGTACGTC.